The 32 T cell receptor beta chains below were found in one sample sequenced in a study of blood T cell repertoires in COVID-19. Here immunoSEQ multiplex PCR was the method, and the copy in TCRdb shows in-frame clones only, minus some. This sample carries about 480,000 clones, over 75% of them seen once, and the ten largest clones take 1.5% to 2%. Material: PBMCs or T cells enriched from blood (not recorded which). The receptors stem from a woman aged 40 to 50 who had recovered from COVID-19.

The CDR3 region is CASSLQGIGELFF. The CDR3 nucleotides are TGTGCCAGCAGCTTGCAGGGGATCGGGGAGCTGTTTTTT. The chain couples TRBV5-6 to TRBJ2-2, with D maybe TRBD1 (6 bases). Germline V gene data show CDR1 as SGHDT and CDR2 as YYEEEE. This CDR3 is 13 amino acids long. Trimming pared 1 base from V and 7 bases from J, leaving 8 bases between. Variable domain in full (rest from reference TRBV5-6 and TRBJ2-2): DAGVTQSPTHLIKTRGQQVTLRCSPKSGHDTVSWYQQALGQGPQFIFQYYEEEERQRGNFPDRFSGHQFPNYSSELNVNALLLGDSALYLCASSLQGIGELFFGEGSRLTVL.

The rearrangement uses TRBV7-2 and TRBJ2-3, with TRBD1 identical over 7 bases. The CDR3 covers 15 residues. J lost 0 bases, V lost 4 bases, and 4 bases had no gene match. CDR1 SGHTA and CDR2 FQGNSA come from the germline V gene. CDR3 loop: CASSSTGSSTDTQYF. The CDR3 DNA follows: TGTGCCAGCAGCTCGACAGGGAGTAGCACAGATACGCAGTATTTT.

The CDR3 DNA follows: TGTGCCAGCAGTTCACGGGCGGGAGTGGATACGCAGTATTTT. Its protein product is CASSSRAGVDTQYF. This chain joins TRBV5-4 and TRBJ2-3; 7 positions agree with TRBD2. Per germline, CDR1 SGHNT and CDR2 YYREEE (reference sequence). CDR3 length: 14 residues. With 5 bases clipped from V and 6 bases from J, the junction kept 9 bases outside the gene matches.

This clone was seen only once. The chain uses TRBV6-2 or TRBV6-3 and TRBJ2-5; 7 bases map to TRBD2. V shed 0 bases and J 7 bases; nucleotides not matched to a gene: 5. The length of the CDR3 is 14 residues. Germline CDR1 is MNHEY and CDR2 is SVGEGT. The CDR3 DNA sequence: TGTGCCAGCAGTTACTCTCTAGGGAGGGGGACCCAGTACTTC. As protein: CASSYSLGRGTQYF.

The chain employs TRBV6-5 and TRBJ2-3, with a possible D match to TRBD1 (5 bases). This CDR3 is built from 13 residues. Per the germline V gene, CDR1 is MNHEY and CDR2 is SVGAGI. V lost 7 bases, J lost 9 bases, and 17 bases lay in between. CDR3 in DNA: TGTGCCAGCACCCCCTCCATCAGGGCGACGCAGTATTTT. Its translation is CASTPSIRATQYF.

The CDR3 here is CASSRGLAGGAYEQYF. The CDR3 nucleotides are TGTGCCAGCAGCAGAGGACTAGCGGGAGGGGCCTACGAGCAGTACTTC. This rearrangement joins TRBV7-9 to TRBJ2-7; 15 positions agree with TRBD2. V dropped 5 bases and J dropped 2; count of bases not matched to a gene: 4. The CDR3 runs to 16 residues. Looked up from germline, CDR1 is SEHNR and CDR2 is FQNEAQ (reference sequence).

The V and J genes are TRBV21-1 and TRBJ1-2; the table's D gene call, TRBD1, was not cross checked with the DNA. TRBV21-1 is a known pseudogene. This CDR3 has 18 residues. The CDR3 coding sequence is TGTGCCAGCAGCATTGGACAGGGGGTGCAGGCTCGGGGCTATGGCTACACCTTC. Residues: CASSIGQGVQARGYGYTF.

The V call is TRBV7-2, the J call TRBJ2-1; TRBD2 matches 7 bases. Germline trimming cut 2 bases from V and 7 bases from J; bases unmatched to any gene: 11. This CDR3 has 16 residues. Germline V CDR1 and CDR2: SGHTA, FQGNSA. The CDR3 sequence: CASSLLSGTITNEQFF. The CDR3 nucleotides read TGTGCCAGCAGCTTACTCTCAGGGACTATCACTAATGAGCAGTTCTTC.

The DNA of the CDR3 is TGTGCCAGCAGTGCCACACCGGGACAGGGGTTCGAGCAGTACTTC. Protein sequence: CASSATPGQGFEQYF. This sequence joins TRBV25-1 and TRBJ2-7; 10 nucleotides align to TRBD1. The germline gives CDR1 MGHDK, CDR2 SYGVNS. The junction had 9 bases not matched to a gene; V was cut back by 4 bases and J by 6 bases. This CDR3 has 15 amino acids.

The chain combines TRBV4-3 with TRBJ2-5, with D perhaps TRBD1 (6 bases). Trimming cost V 6 bases and J 4 bases, with 18 bases left between them. The CDR3 sequence is 15 residues long. CDR1 LGHNA and CDR2 YSLEER come from the germline V gene. For the CDR3, the DNA is TGCGCCAGCAGTCGAAATACAGGGTCCCCAGAGACCCAGTACTTC. As protein: CASSRNTGSPETQYF.

The rearrangement joins TRBV7-9 to TRBJ1-4; D remains ambiguous. V lost 3 bases, J lost 4 bases, and 9 bases lay in between. The CDR3 runs to 14 residues. From germline, CDR1 is SEHNR and CDR2 FQNEAQ (reference sequence). In DNA form, the CDR3 reads TGTGCCAGCAGCTTTGTCCTAGATAATGAAAAACTGTTTTTT. Its translation is CASSFVLDNEKLFF.

This clone showed up just once. This chain uses TRBV5-5 with TRBJ1-5; TRBD1 might be the D (5 bases). The CDR3 runs 14 residues. Looked up from germline, CDR1 is SGHKS and CDR2 is YYEKEE (reference sequence). Trimming took off 4 bases at V and 3 bases at J, with 11 bases between the two ends. This chain's CDR3 is CASSLKTDNQPQHF. CDR3 coding DNA: TGTGCCAGCAGCCTAAAGACAGACAATCAGCCCCAGCATTTT.

The table lists this clone with a count of one. This chain connects TRBV10-3 to TRBJ1-6, with D maybe TRBD1 (5 bases). The ends were cut back, 7 bases at V and 7 bases at J, with 11 bases in the middle. This CDR3 spans 13 amino acids. The V gene's germline CDR1 is ENHRY and CDR2 SYGVKD. This CDR3 is CAITTAGNSPLHF. CDR3 nucleotides: TGTGCCATCACGACAGCGGGGAATTCACCCCTCCACTTT.

This rearrangement joins TRBV7-8 to TRBJ1-4; D is possibly TRBD1 (5 bases). This CDR3 has 13 amino acids. The germline V gene encodes CDR1 SGHVS and CDR2 FQNEAQ. Between the trimmed V and J ends, which lost 1 base and 8 bases, there was a span of 8 bases. CDR3 sequence: CASSLGGVEKLFF. CDR3 bases: TGTGCCAGCAGCTTAGGGGGGGTGGAAAAACTGTTTTTT.

The chain employs TRBV18 and TRBJ1-2; the D is unclear. Per germline, CDR1 KGHSH and CDR2 LQKENI. The CDR3 is made up of 14 amino acids. Trimming left V 1 base short and J 4 bases short, with 10 bases between. CDR3 bases: TGTGCCAGCTCACCACGGGCAGATCCCTATGGCTACACCTTC. Protein sequence: CASSPRADPYGYTF.

V and J are TRBV27 and TRBJ2-1; D is perhaps TRBD2 (6 bases). The CDR3 runs to 19 residues. Trimming stripped 1 base from V and 0 bases from J, with 19 bases between. Germline lookup yields CDR1 MNHEY and CDR2 SMNVEV (reference sequence). The CDR3 region has the DNA TGTGCCAGCAGTTTATGGTACGGGCGGGACGATAGCTCCTACAATGAGCAGTTCTTC. This translates into CASSLWYGRDDSSYNEQFF.

The chain recombines TRBV7-9 with TRBJ2-1, with 9 bases identical to TRBD2. CDR3 size: 14 residues. Germline values: CDR1 SEHNR, CDR2 FQNEAQ (reference sequence). After removal of 5 bases from V and 5 bases from J, the junction contained 4 bases not matched to a gene. The CDR3 loop reads CASSRTSANNEQFF. The CDR3 DNA reads TGTGCCAGCAGCCGGACTAGCGCAAACAATGAGCAGTTCTTC.

In this sample, this clone turned up once. The rearrangement uses TRBV30 and TRBJ1-5; TRBD1 agrees at 7 bases. J gave up 3 bases and V 7 bases, and 6 bases lay outside the gene matches. This CDR3 is 13 amino acids long. Germline loops: CDR1 GTSNPN, CDR2 SVGIG (reference sequence). CDR3 loop: CAYSGTVNQPQHF. CDR3 nucleotides: TGTGCCTACTCGGGGACAGTCAATCAGCCCCAGCATTTT.

This chain connects TRBV10-3 to TRBJ1-1, with a tentative D call TRBD1 (6 bases). Germline lookup yields CDR1 ENHRY and CDR2 SYGVKD. This CDR3 is 16 amino acids long. Trimming removed 0 bases from V and 2 bases from J, with 13 bases in between. This CDR3 is CAISESWTDSNTEAFF. As DNA, the CDR3 is TGTGCCATCAGTGAGTCGTGGACAGACTCCAACACTGAAGCTTTCTTT.

The CDR3 reads CASSPIGGANTEAFF. The DNA for the CDR3 is TGTGCCAGCAGTCCCATAGGGGGGGCGAACACTGAAGCTTTCTTT. The chain recombines TRBV27 with TRBJ1-1, with D perhaps TRBD1 (6 bases). Trimming removed 5 bases from V and 1 base from J, with 14 bases in between. Per germline, CDR1 MNHEY and CDR2 SMNVEV (reference sequence). This CDR3 has 15 amino acids.

The chain carries TRBV19 and TRBJ1-5, with D unresolved. The V end lost 1 base, the J end lost 4 bases, and 8 bases lay between the germline ends. The CDR3 spans 14 residues. The germline V gene encodes CDR1 LNHDA and CDR2 SQIVND (reference sequence). This CDR3 is CASSIAQRNQPQHF. DNA of the CDR3: TGTGCCAGTAGTATAGCACAGAGAAATCAGCCCCAGCATTTT.

V usage is TRBV11-2 and J usage is TRBJ1-1; D is ambiguous. The V gene lost 2 bases and the J gene lost 4 bases, with 5 bases spanning the gap. CDR1 is SGHAT and CDR2 is FQNNGV in the germline V gene. The CDR3 runs to 12 residues. The CDR3 here is CASSLFSTEAFF. CDR3 nucleotide sequence: TGTGCCAGCAGCTTATTCTCCACTGAAGCTTTCTTT.

V is TRBV5-1 and J is TRBJ1-1; 9 bases align to TRBD1. This CDR3 has 13 residues. The V segment lost 4 bases and the J segment 7 bases; nucleotides outside the gene matches: 5. Germline CDR1 reads SGHRS; CDR2 reads YFSETQ. The CDR3 region is CASSANRGHEAFF. CDR3 sequence (DNA): TGCGCCAGCAGCGCGAACAGGGGGCATGAAGCTTTCTTT.

Only one count was recorded for this clone. This chain uses TRBV28 with TRBJ2-1, with TRBD2 matching 7 bases. This CDR3 contains 16 residues. J was trimmed by 2 bases and V by 2 bases; bases with no gene match: 6. Germline V gene data show CDR1 as MDHEN and CDR2 as SYDVKM. CDR3 nucleotide sequence: TGTGCCAGCAGTTTAGTTCTAGCGGCTACCTACAATGAGCAGTTCTTC. It codes for CASSLVLAATYNEQFF. Full variable domain (remainder filled in from reference TRBV28 and TRBJ2-1): DVKVTQSSRYLVKRTGEKVFLECVQDMDHENMFWYRQDPGLGLRLIYFSYDVKMKEKGDIPEGYSVSREKKERFSLILESASTNQTSMYLCASSLVLAATYNEQFFGPGTRLTVL.

The genes are TRBV5-6 and TRBJ1-5; D may be TRBD1 (5 bases). V was trimmed by 0 bases and J by 4 bases, leaving 11 bases between them. Germline values: CDR1 SGHDT, CDR2 YYEEEE. This CDR3 spans 15 amino acids. CDR3 amino acids: CASSLGGTFNQPQHF. The CDR3 DNA follows: TGTGCCAGCAGCTTGGGCGGGACTTTTAATCAGCCCCAGCATTTT.

This chain links TRBV5-8 with TRBJ2-7, with 10 positions matching TRBD1. The V segment lost 3 bases and the J segment 4 bases; nucleotides outside the gene matches: 1. The germline gives CDR1 SGHTS, CDR2 YDEGEE. The CDR3 totals 13 residues. The CDR3 nucleotides are TGTGCCAGCAGCTCGGACAGGGGGTACGAGCAGTACTTC. It specifies CASSSDRGYEQYF.

As regards this clone: The junction departs from the called germline gene at one end, perhaps through a read error. This rearrangement joins TRBV10-1 to TRBJ2-5; perhaps TRBD2 as D (7 bases). Germline V CDR1 and CDR2: WNHNN, SYGVQD (reference sequence). The CDR3 runs to 12 residues. The DNA of the CDR3 is TGCGCCAGCAGTGAGGGGGGCGGGAGCCTCAACTTC. Translated: CASSEGGGSLNF.

This sequence joins TRBV15 and TRBJ2-3, with 9 bases fitting TRBD1. CDR3 size: 15 residues. V lost 5 bases, J lost 7 bases, and 10 bases stayed unmatched. CDR1 and CDR2 from the germline V gene are LNHNV and YYDKDF (reference sequence). CDR3 bases: TGTGCCACCAGCTCGGACAGGGGCCGTTTTAATACGCAGTATTTT. Translated, it gives CATSSDRGRFNTQYF.

The V gene is TRBV30, the J gene TRBJ1-1; D gene unclear. CDR3 size: 13 residues. V was cut by 2 bases and J by 5 bases, with 12 bases left in between. Looked up from germline, CDR1 is GTSNPN and CDR2 is SVGIG (reference sequence). The DNA for the CDR3 is TGTGCCTGGAGTATACTGTTCGCGACTGAAGCTTTCTTT. Translating it yields CAWSILFATEAFF.

The chain carries TRBV27 and TRBJ1-6; 10 bases map to TRBD1. The CDR3 spans 15 residues. Germline V lookup: CDR1 MNHEY, CDR2 SMNVEV (reference sequence). Unmatched junction bases numbered 4, after V lost 7 bases and J lost 4 bases. The CDR3 DNA sequence: TGTGCCAGCATGACAGGGGGCGCTTATAATTCACCCCTCCACTTT. Protein sequence: CASMTGGAYNSPLHF.

In regard to this clone: Other DNA sequences in this sample translate to the same CDR3. The V call is TRBV5-1, the J call TRBJ1-4; a possible D gene is TRBD1 (6 bases). Germline V gene sequence: CDR1 SGHRS, CDR2 YFSETQ. Trimming stripped 1 base from V and 5 bases from J, with 6 bases between. The CDR3 runs 13 residues. CDR3 nucleotide sequence: TGCGCCAGCAGCTTGACAGGGAATGAAAAACTGTTTTTT. Translated: CASSLTGNEKLFF.

The chain recombines TRBV2 with TRBJ2-7, with TRBD2 matching over 11 bases. The V segment lost 8 bases and the J segment 4 bases; nucleotides outside the gene matches: 7. This CDR3 comprises 14 residues. Germline CDR1 reads SNHLY; CDR2 reads FYNNEI. CDR3 DNA: TGTGCCAGCTTACTAGCGGGAGCGGTGTACGAGCAGTACTTC. Encoded protein: CASLLAGAVYEQYF.